This T cell receptor (beta chain) is drawn from a study of T cell repertoires in cytomegalovirus infection. On the study more broadly: Public TCR beta signatures provided an indication of both CMV infection and a matching HLA type. The study, taken as a whole, reports: Ex vivo responses were dominated by HLA-C-restricted CMV-specific TCR beta clonotypes. Pooled public TCR beta family frequency picked out CMV carriers with the relevant HLA.

TCRdb reanalysed the reads using MiXCR and keeps one entry per CDR3 protein. Of 290,000 or so distinct CDR3 sequences listed, roughly 23% are singletons. This clonotype showed up just a few times. Its antigen is not known. This clonotype was sampled from a human donor in good health (CMV status not recorded). Some clones in this sample may be carry-over from other donors' samples. Sequenced material: PBMCs.

The CDR3 DNA sequence: TGTGCCAGCAGCCCCCCGGTCAGCGGGGGGGACGAGCAGTACTTC. Protein: CASSPPVSGGDEQYF. J is TRBJ2-7 and V is TRBV7-2; 10 bases agree with TRBD2. The CDR3 extends over 15 amino acids. Germline V gives CDR1 SGHTA, CDR2 FQGNSA. V was clipped by 5 bases and J by 5 bases; unmatched bases: 9.